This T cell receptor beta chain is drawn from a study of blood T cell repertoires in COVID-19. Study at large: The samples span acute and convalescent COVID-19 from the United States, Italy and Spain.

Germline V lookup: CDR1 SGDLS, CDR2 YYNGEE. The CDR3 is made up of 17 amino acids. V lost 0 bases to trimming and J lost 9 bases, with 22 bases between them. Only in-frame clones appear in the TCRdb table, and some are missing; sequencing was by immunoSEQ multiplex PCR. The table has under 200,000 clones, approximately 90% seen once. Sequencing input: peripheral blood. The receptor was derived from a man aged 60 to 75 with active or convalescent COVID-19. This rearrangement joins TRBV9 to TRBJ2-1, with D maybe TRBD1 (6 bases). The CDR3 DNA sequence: TGTGCCAGCAGCGTAGGACCCCCATTAAGACAGGCGGGTGAGCAGTTCTTC. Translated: CASSVGPPLRQAGEQFF.